This is a list of T cell receptor beta chains from one sample in a study of CD8 T cells in ankylosing spondylitis. TCRdb analysed the 5' RACE reads with MiXCR anew, one entry per CDR3 protein. The profile shows approximately 140,000 distinct CDR3 sequences, about 42% of them singletons. The material sequenced was synovial fluid, either unsorted or a sorted T cell fraction (not recorded which). The origin of the receptors is a male donor with ankylosing spondylitis. Each CDR3 is given with its conserved first and last residue. D genes are given only for firm matches. Size tells how often a clone was seen (once, few, many) or the class of an expanded clone, and some rows leave it out.

TGTGCCAGCAGTTACTCGGCGGGAGAAAGCTACGAGCAGTACTTC	CASSYSAGESYEQYF	TRBJ2-7	TRBD2	NA	TRBV6-5
TGTGCCAGCAGTCTCACAGAGACTAATGAAAAACTGTTTTTT	CASSLTETNEKLFF	TRBJ1-4	NA	few	TRBV28
TGTGCCAGCAGCGGCCACGGGGGGCCCTACAATGAGCAGTTCTTC	CASSGHGGPYNEQFF	TRBJ2-1	NA	NA	TRBV9
TGTGCCAGCAGCCCGGGACTAGCGGGAGACTACGAGCAGTACTTC	CASSPGLAGDYEQYF	TRBJ2-7	TRBD2	few	TRBV7-2
TGTGCCAGCAGCCACCGCGACAGGGCGGTCGGGCAGCCCCAGCATTTT	CASSHRDRAVGQPQHF	TRBJ1-5	TRBD1	few	TRBV7-8
TGTGCCAGCAGCGTAGCCCACAGTATACTGAACACTGAAGCTTTCTTT	CASSVAHSILNTEAFF	TRBJ1-1	NA	NA	TRBV9
TGTGCCACCCCGGCACTGGGGGACACCGGGGAGCTGTTTTTT	CATPALGDTGELFF	TRBJ2-2	NA	many	TRBV6-1
TGTGCCAGCAGTTCCCCTGGCCGCCCCTATGAGCAGTTCTTC	CASSSPGRPYEQFF	TRBJ2-1	NA	NA	TRBV28
TGTGCCAGCAGCTTAGTTGGGGACAGGCTTAACTCCCGAGCTAACTATGGCTACACCTTC	CASSLVGDRLNSRANYGYTF	TRBJ1-2	TRBD1	NA	TRBV7-8
TGTGCCAGCGCCGGGACAACCGATGGCTACACCTTC	CASAGTTDGYTF	TRBJ1-2	NA	NA	TRBV9
TGTGCCAGCAGCCAAATTCCAGGGGGCTGGGGCACTGAAGCTTTCTTT	CASSQIPGGWGTEAFF	TRBJ1-1	TRBD1	NA	TRBV3-1
TGCAGCGCTCGAGCGGGGGAAACCTACGAGCAGTACTTC	CSARAGETYEQYF	TRBJ2-7	TRBD2	many	TRBV29-1
TGTGCCACCGGGGACTTAAACTCCTACGAGCAGTACTTC	CATGDLNSYEQYF	TRBJ2-7	NA	few	TRBV15
TGCGCCAGCAGTGATGGTGATGAGCAGTTCTTC	CASSDGDEQFF	TRBJ2-1	NA	few	TRBV10-1
TGTGCCAGCAGCTTAGGTGGGCGGGGAGCGGACCACGAGCAGTACTTC	CASSLGGRGADHEQYF	TRBJ2-7	NA	NA	TRBV7-9
TGTGCCAGCAATGGCCCTTCCGGCACAGATACGCAGTATTTT	CASNGPSGTDTQYF	TRBJ2-3	NA	NA	TRBV7-8
TGTGCCAGCAGTGTGAGGGAGAACCCTAACTATGGCTACACCTTC	CASSVRENPNYGYTF	TRBJ1-2	NA	NA	TRBV2